Listed below are T cell receptor beta chains from one sample, sequenced in a study of blood T cell repertoires in COVID-19. The method was immunoSEQ multiplex PCR; TCRdb's version includes in-frame clones alone and lacks a portion of them. In the table there are approximately 130,000 clones, 84% of which are singletons. The sequencing sample was made of peripheral blood. These receptors were obtained from a human donor in a cohort sampled during active COVID-19. Each CDR3 is given with its conserved first and last residue. The order of the fields is CDR3 protein, CDR3 DNA, D gene, clone size, J gene, V gene. D genes are given only for firm matches. Clone size, where shown, is once, few, many, or a class for clones that have expanded.

cdr3_aa: CASSLGTKGSNQPQHF; cdr3_nt: TGTGCCAGCAGCTTGGGGACGAAGGGGAGCAATCAGCCCCAGCATTTT; d_call: -; clone_size: -; j_call: TRBJ1-5; v_call: TRBV5-8
cdr3_aa: CASSEGRRTEAFF; cdr3_nt: TGTGCCAGCAGCGAAGGGCGGAGGACTGAAGCTTTCTTT; d_call: -; clone_size: few; j_call: TRBJ1-1; v_call: TRBV7-9
cdr3_aa: CAWSVRSAGAVYGYTF; cdr3_nt: TGTGCCTGGAGTGTACGTTCGGCAGGGGCCGTCTATGGCTACACCTTC; d_call: -; clone_size: -; j_call: TRBJ1-2; v_call: TRBV30
cdr3_aa: CASSLAGETQYF; cdr3_nt: TGTGCCAGCAGCTTGGCGGGGGAGACCCAGTACTTC; d_call: -; clone_size: -; j_call: TRBJ2-5; v_call: TRBV5-5
cdr3_aa: CAIRSGTDTRPNSYEQYF; cdr3_nt: TGTGCCATCAGGTCCGGGACAGACACCAGGCCCAACTCCTACGAGCAGTACTTC; d_call: TRBD1; clone_size: few; j_call: TRBJ2-7; v_call: TRBV10-3
cdr3_aa: CASSPDRGYGYTF; cdr3_nt: TGTGCCAGCAGCCCAGACAGGGGCTATGGCTACACCTTC; d_call: TRBD1; clone_size: -; j_call: TRBJ1-2; v_call: TRBV7-8
cdr3_aa: CASSPGGTFGEQFF; cdr3_nt: TGTGCCAGCAGCCCGGGTGGGACTTTCGGTGAGCAGTTCTTC; d_call: -; clone_size: -; j_call: TRBJ2-1; v_call: TRBV3-1/TRBV3-2
cdr3_aa: CASSLERTDEQFF; cdr3_nt: TGTGCCAGCAGCTTGGAGAGAACGGATGAGCAGTTCTTC; d_call: -; clone_size: -; j_call: TRBJ2-1; v_call: TRBV11-1
cdr3_aa: CASSSQTGGEQYF; cdr3_nt: TGTGCCAGCAGTTCCCAGACAGGGGGAGAGCAGTACTTC; d_call: TRBD1; clone_size: -; j_call: TRBJ2-7; v_call: TRBV12-3/TRBV12-4
cdr3_aa: CATSRGGQGWEKLFF; cdr3_nt: TGTGCCACCAGCAGAGGGGGGCAGGGCTGGGAAAAACTGTTTTTT; d_call: -; clone_size: -; j_call: TRBJ1-4; v_call: TRBV15
cdr3_aa: CASSEDGSTEAFF; cdr3_nt: TGTGCCAGCAGTGAAGACGGTAGCACTGAAGCTTTCTTT; d_call: -; clone_size: -; j_call: TRBJ1-1; v_call: TRBV6-1
cdr3_aa: CASSQDSSSREKLFF; cdr3_nt: TGTGCCAGCAGCCAAGATAGTTCGAGCCGAGAAAAACTGTTTTTT; d_call: -; clone_size: -; j_call: TRBJ1-4; v_call: TRBV3-1/TRBV3-2
cdr3_aa: CASSSGQGRFLLETQYF; cdr3_nt: TGTGCCAGCAGCTCGGGTCAGGGCCGCTTCCTACTCGAGACCCAGTACTTC; d_call: -; clone_size: -; j_call: TRBJ2-5; v_call: TRBV5-6
cdr3_aa: CATSRDRGIGSGNTIYF; cdr3_nt: TGTGCCACCAGCAGAGATCGAGGGATCGGCTCTGGAAACACCATATATTTT; d_call: -; clone_size: -; j_call: TRBJ1-3; v_call: TRBV15
cdr3_aa: CASSLEPGRYGYTF; cdr3_nt: TGCGCCAGCAGCTTGGAGCCAGGGCGGTATGGCTACACCTTC; d_call: -; clone_size: -; j_call: TRBJ1-2; v_call: TRBV5-1
cdr3_aa: CASSEIISAGSFEQYF; cdr3_nt: TGTGCCAGCAGCGAGATCATCTCGGCAGGGTCCTTCGAGCAGTACTTC; d_call: -; clone_size: -; j_call: TRBJ2-7; v_call: TRBV11-2
cdr3_aa: CASSYLAQRYNEQFF; cdr3_nt: TGTGCCAGCAGCTATCTGGCACAAAGATACAATGAGCAGTTCTTC; d_call: -; clone_size: -; j_call: TRBJ2-1; v_call: TRBV11-2
cdr3_aa: CASSPRGNTIYF; cdr3_nt: TGTGCCAGCAGCCCCCGTGGAAACACCATATATTTT; d_call: -; clone_size: -; j_call: TRBJ1-3; v_call: TRBV9
cdr3_aa: CASSEERGWNTEAFF; cdr3_nt: TGCGCCAGCAGTGAGGAAAGAGGATGGAACACTGAAGCTTTCTTT; d_call: -; clone_size: medium-sized; j_call: TRBJ1-1; v_call: TRBV10-1
cdr3_aa: CASSFYRGDNEQFF; cdr3_nt: TGTGCCAGCAGTTTCTACAGGGGGGACAATGAGCAGTTCTTC; d_call: TRBD1; clone_size: once; j_call: TRBJ2-1; v_call: TRBV28
cdr3_aa: CASSHGTGRYNEQFF; cdr3_nt: TGTGCCAGCAGTCACGGGACAGGGAGATACAATGAGCAGTTCTTC; d_call: TRBD1; clone_size: once; j_call: TRBJ2-1; v_call: TRBV6-2/TRBV6-3
cdr3_aa: CASSLGPTQATTTSGNTIYF; cdr3_nt: TGCGCCAGCAGCTTGGGTCCGACGCAGGCAACAACAACCTCTGGAAACACCATATATTTT; d_call: -; clone_size: few; j_call: TRBJ1-3; v_call: TRBV5-1
cdr3_aa: CASSPRQGGSPLHF; cdr3_nt: TGTGCCAGCAGCCCTAGACAGGGGGGTTCACCCCTCCACTTT; d_call: TRBD1; clone_size: -; j_call: TRBJ1-6; v_call: TRBV9
cdr3_aa: CASGTGGSGYTF; cdr3_nt: TGTGCCAGCGGGACAGGGGGCAGTGGCTACACCTTC; d_call: TRBD1; clone_size: -; j_call: TRBJ1-2; v_call: TRBV30
cdr3_aa: CASSHLSAGTSTDTQYF; cdr3_nt: TGTGCCAGCAGCCACCTTTCCGCGGGAACTAGCACAGATACGCAGTATTTT; d_call: -; clone_size: once; j_call: TRBJ2-3; v_call: TRBV3-1/TRBV3-2
cdr3_aa: CASSWGQEGYEQYF; cdr3_nt: TGTGCCAGCAGCTGGGGACAGGAGGGGTACGAGCAGTACTTC; d_call: TRBD1; clone_size: -; j_call: TRBJ2-7; v_call: TRBV7-8
cdr3_aa: CASSKSALAGNEQFF; cdr3_nt: TGCGCCAGCAGTAAGTCGGCACTAGCGGGGAATGAGCAGTTCTTC; d_call: TRBD2; clone_size: -; j_call: TRBJ2-1; v_call: TRBV10-2
cdr3_aa: CASSWRADTQYF; cdr3_nt: TGTGCCAGCAGCTGGAGGGCGGATACGCAGTATTTT; d_call: -; clone_size: -; j_call: TRBJ2-3; v_call: TRBV5-4
cdr3_aa: CASSPIAGYGTDTQYF; cdr3_nt: TGTGCCAGCTCACCTATAGCGGGGTACGGCACAGATACGCAGTATTTT; d_call: TRBD2; clone_size: -; j_call: TRBJ2-3; v_call: TRBV18
cdr3_aa: CASSSPGGRPEAFF; cdr3_nt: TGTGCCAGCAGCAGCCCAGGGGGGAGGCCTGAAGCTTTCTTT; d_call: TRBD1; clone_size: few; j_call: TRBJ1-1; v_call: TRBV28
cdr3_aa: CASSQEAGVTEAFF; cdr3_nt: TGTGCCAGCAGCCAAGAAGCCGGGGTCACTGAAGCTTTCTTT; d_call: -; clone_size: -; j_call: TRBJ1-1; v_call: TRBV3-1/TRBV3-2
cdr3_aa: CATSDPAGEQFF; cdr3_nt: TGTGCCACCAGTGACCCCGCGGGCGAGCAGTTCTTC; d_call: -; clone_size: once; j_call: TRBJ2-1; v_call: TRBV24-1
cdr3_aa: CASSPDHRAPYGYTF; cdr3_nt: TGTGCCAGCAGCCCCGACCACAGGGCCCCCTATGGCTACACCTTC; d_call: -; clone_size: -; j_call: TRBJ1-2; v_call: TRBV5-8
cdr3_aa: CASSLPPGDEQYF; cdr3_nt: TGTGCCAGCAGTTTACCCCCCGGAGACGAGCAGTACTTC; d_call: -; clone_size: -; j_call: TRBJ2-7; v_call: TRBV28
cdr3_aa: CASSHGQGEDQPQHF; cdr3_nt: TGTGCCAGCAGCCATGGACAGGGTGAAGATCAGCCCCAGCATTTT; d_call: TRBD1; clone_size: -; j_call: TRBJ1-5; v_call: TRBV4-2
cdr3_aa: CASSVASGNNSPLHF; cdr3_nt: TGTGCCAGCAGCGTAGCCTCAGGGAACAATTCACCCCTCCACTTT; d_call: -; clone_size: once; j_call: TRBJ1-6; v_call: TRBV9
cdr3_aa: CASNPGQGVGNYGYTF; cdr3_nt: TGTGCCAGCAACCCAGGGCAGGGTGTTGGGAACTATGGCTACACCTTC; d_call: -; clone_size: few; j_call: TRBJ1-2; v_call: TRBV5-8
cdr3_aa: CASSAGGLAGSTDTQYF; cdr3_nt: TGTGCCAGCAGCGCTGGGGGACTAGCGGGAAGCACAGATACGCAGTATTTT; d_call: TRBD2; clone_size: -; j_call: TRBJ2-3; v_call: TRBV9
cdr3_aa: CASSPGGNSGNTIYF; cdr3_nt: TGTGCCAGCAGCCCCGGGGGGAACTCTGGAAACACCATATATTTT; d_call: -; clone_size: -; j_call: TRBJ1-3; v_call: TRBV9
cdr3_aa: CASRAGAGVRNEQFF; cdr3_nt: TGCGCCAGCAGAGCTGGGGCAGGGGTGAGGAATGAGCAGTTCTTC; d_call: -; clone_size: -; j_call: TRBJ2-1; v_call: TRBV10-2
cdr3_aa: CASSGWDRVRLNEKLFF; cdr3_nt: TGTGCCAGCAGTGGTTGGGACAGGGTCCGACTTAATGAAAAACTGTTTTTT; d_call: TRBD1; clone_size: -; j_call: TRBJ1-4; v_call: TRBV2
cdr3_aa: CASVGQGAGEQFF; cdr3_nt: TGTGCCAGCGTGGGACAGGGGGCGGGTGAGCAGTTCTTC; d_call: TRBD1; clone_size: -; j_call: TRBJ2-1; v_call: TRBV6-6
cdr3_aa: CASSIRDRTTDTQYF; cdr3_nt: TGTGCCAGCAGTATCAGAGACAGGACCACAGATACGCAGTATTTT; d_call: -; clone_size: -; j_call: TRBJ2-3; v_call: TRBV6-5
cdr3_aa: CASRSSWGGDTQYF; cdr3_nt: TGTGCCAGCAGGAGCAGCTGGGGCGGAGATACGCAGTATTTT; d_call: -; clone_size: -; j_call: TRBJ2-3; v_call: TRBV6-5
cdr3_aa: CASSYSGGVETQYF; cdr3_nt: TGTGCCAGCAGTTACTCGGGAGGGGTGGAGACCCAGTACTTC; d_call: TRBD2; clone_size: -; j_call: TRBJ2-5; v_call: TRBV6-6
cdr3_aa: CASSIGGQILQTQYF; cdr3_nt: TGTGCCAGTAGTATAGGGGGACAGATTTTACAGACCCAGTACTTC; d_call: TRBD1; clone_size: -; j_call: TRBJ2-5; v_call: TRBV19
cdr3_aa: CASSSSGALGGEQFF; cdr3_nt: TGTGCCAGCAGCTCGAGCGGGGCCCTGGGGGGCGAGCAGTTCTTC; d_call: -; clone_size: -; j_call: TRBJ2-1; v_call: TRBV7-9
cdr3_aa: CAWSVAGLPQHF; cdr3_nt: TGTGCCTGGAGTGTTGCAGGACTCCCCCAGCATTTT; d_call: -; clone_size: -; j_call: TRBJ1-5; v_call: TRBV30
cdr3_aa: CASSRPDRDTGELFF; cdr3_nt: TGCGCCAGCAGCCGACCCGACAGAGACACCGGGGAGCTGTTTTTT; d_call: -; clone_size: -; j_call: TRBJ2-2; v_call: TRBV4-1
cdr3_aa: CASSRQGLAGISDTQYF; cdr3_nt: TGCGCCAGCAGCAGGCAGGGGCTAGCGGGGATATCAGATACGCAGTATTTT; d_call: TRBD2; clone_size: -; j_call: TRBJ2-3; v_call: TRBV5-1
cdr3_aa: CATSDPTQGGNEQFF; cdr3_nt: TGTGCCACCAGTGATCCTACGCAGGGGGGCAATGAGCAGTTCTTC; d_call: -; clone_size: -; j_call: TRBJ2-1; v_call: TRBV24-1